Sequencing of this TCR beta chain was carried out in a study of immune characterization of retroperitoneal liposarcoma. TCRdb reprocessed the PCR reads with MiXCR, giving one entry per CDR3 protein. The sample consists of under 2,000 distinct CDR3 sequences, more than 45% of them appearing once. Germline CDR1 WNHNN, CDR2 SYGVQD (reference sequence). The CDR3 has 15 residues. J lost 2 bases, V lost 4 bases, and 4 bases had no gene match. Only one count was recorded for this clonotype. The sequence derives from a female donor with retroperitoneal liposarcoma. Sequencing input: tumor tissue. This chain uses TRBV10-1 with TRBJ2-3; 9 bases line up with TRBD2. Here the CDR3 DNA reads TGCGCCAGCAGTGGTCTAGCGGGGATCACAGATACGCAGTATTTT. Translated: CASSGLAGITDTQYF.